This T cell receptor beta chain was sequenced during a study of T-cell reconstitution after alpha-beta-depleted transplantation in children. Germline lookup yields CDR1 MNHEY and CDR2 SVGAGI. V gave up 5 bases and J gave up 1 base, with 6 bases separating them. This CDR3 region has 12 residues. The authors prepared the TCRbeta library with unique molecular identifiers. TCRdb re-called the PCR reads with MiXCR, one entry per CDR3 protein. The data contain 480,000 or so distinct CDR3 sequences, about 10% of them singletons. The starting material was PBMCs, obtained before TCRalphabeta/CD19-depleted stem cell transplant. This receptor was obtained from a child aged 2-9 years with inherited bone marrow failure, due to receive a stem cell transplant. The gene calls are TRBV6-5 and TRBJ2-7; no firm D call. CDR3 sequence (DNA): TGTGCCAGCAGTGGCGTGTCCTACGAGCAGTACTTC. Encoded protein: CASSGVSYEQYF.